Sequencing of this T cell receptor (beta chain) was carried out in a study of T cell repertoires in cytomegalovirus infection. Overall study context: Public TCR beta signatures indicated both CMV infection and matching HLA type. Findings and caveats of the study: Clonotypes of TCR beta that were HLA-C-restricted and CMV-specific dominated the ex vivo response. Adding up the frequency of public TCR beta families identified people who carried CMV plus the relevant HLA.

At least ten counts were recorded for this clonotype. As yet, its antigen is unknown. TCRdb re-analysed the reads in MiXCR, keeping a single row per CDR3 protein. The sample has more than 200,000 distinct CDR3 sequences; approximately 10% are singletons. Sequencing used PBMCs. This TCR derives from a human donor in good health (CMV status not recorded). Some clones in this sample may be carry-over from other donors' samples.

CDR3 region: CASSLGVRENNEQFF. The CDR3 DNA follows: TGTGCCAGCAGTTTGGGGGTCAGAGAGAACAATGAGCAGTTCTTC. The chain employs TRBV12-3 or TRBV12-4 and TRBJ2-1; the D call may be TRBD1 or TRBD2 (5 bases each). This CDR3 has 15 amino acids. Trimming cost V 3 bases and J 5 bases, with 14 bases left between them.